This T cell receptor (beta chain) is drawn from a study of cytomegalovirus exposure and HLA in healthy donors. The germline V gene encodes CDR1 GTSNPN and CDR2 SVGIG (reference sequence). Losses at the gene ends were 0 bases for V and 5 bases for J; bases not matched to a gene: 5. The CDR3 spans 15 residues. The PCR contained 60 Vbeta and 13 Jbeta primers. Data came from immunoSEQ multiplex PCR; TCRdb stores just in-frame clones and leaves some out. The sample consists of about 160,000 clones, 60% to 85% of them appearing once. The sample comprised PBMCs. The sequence came from a man aged 35 to 55 in good health and CMV-seropositive. J is TRBJ2-1 and V is TRBV30; TRBD2 aligns across 9 bases. DNA for the CDR3: TGTGCCTGGAGTGTAGCGGGAGGAGGGGACAATGAGCAGTTCTTC. Its translation: CAWSVAGGGDNEQFF.